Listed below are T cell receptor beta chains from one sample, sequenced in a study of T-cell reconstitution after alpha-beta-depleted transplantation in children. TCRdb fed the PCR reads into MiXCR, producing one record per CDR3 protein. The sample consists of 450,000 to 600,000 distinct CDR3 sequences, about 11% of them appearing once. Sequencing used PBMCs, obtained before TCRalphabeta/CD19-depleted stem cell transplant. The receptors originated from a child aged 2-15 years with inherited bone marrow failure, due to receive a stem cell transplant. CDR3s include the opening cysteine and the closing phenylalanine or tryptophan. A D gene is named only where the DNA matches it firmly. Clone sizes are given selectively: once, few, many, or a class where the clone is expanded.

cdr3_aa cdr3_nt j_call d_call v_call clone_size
CSVGGRDHNEQFF TGCAGTGTTGGCGGGAGGGATCACAATGAGCAGTTCTTC TRBJ2-1 TRBD2 TRBV20-1 -
CASSPVTLGEKLFF TGCGCCAGCAGCCCTGTAACCCTGGGGGAAAAACTGTTTTTT TRBJ1-4 - TRBV4-3 few
CASSSIYEQYF TGTGCCAGCAGCTCCATATACGAGCAGTACTTC TRBJ2-7 - TRBV7-2 many
CASSSKAGAYNEQFF TGTGCCAGCAGCTCAAAAGCGGGAGCTTACAATGAGCAGTTCTTC TRBJ2-1 TRBD2 TRBV7-9 many
CASSRDHGLAGYVGGELFF TGCGCCAGCAGCCGGGACCATGGACTAGCGGGATACGTTGGCGGGGAGCTGTTTTTT TRBJ2-2 TRBD2 TRBV4-3 many
CASSQERPVWLAGGRNTGELLF TGCGCCAGCAGCCAAGAAAGACCTGTCTGGCTAGCGGGAGGGAGGAACACCGGGGAGCTGCTTTTT TRBJ2-2 TRBD2 TRBV4-1 -
CSARAPSGRPYEQYF TGCAGTGCTAGAGCCCCTAGCGGGAGGCCCTACGAGCAGTACTTC TRBJ2-7 TRBD2 TRBV20-1 few
CASSLYGGSSYNEQFF TGTGCCAGCAGCTTATATGGCGGGAGCTCCTACAATGAGCAGTTCTTC TRBJ2-1 TRBD2 TRBV7-2 few
CAWSTDRADQNPYEQYF TGTGCCTGGAGTACCGACAGGGCGGATCAGAATCCCTACGAGCAGTACTTC TRBJ2-7 TRBD1 TRBV30 many
CSVGDGGHYGYTF TGCAGCGTTGGGGATGGGGGACACTATGGCTACACCTTC TRBJ1-2 - TRBV29-1 -
CASSSYSEVTIYEQYF TGTGCCAGCAGTTCCTACAGCGAGGTGACCATCTACGAGCAGTACTTC TRBJ2-7 - TRBV28 -
CASSFPRGAFF TGTGCCAGCAGTTTCCCGAGGGGTGCTTTCTTT TRBJ1-1 - TRBV28 many
CASSPGQGAADF TGTGCCAGCAGTCCCGGACAGGGGGCGGCGGATTTT TRBJ2-3 TRBD1 TRBV6-6 many
CSARVGQGLNTIYF TGCAGTGCTAGGGTGGGACAGGGGTTAAACACCATATATTTT TRBJ1-3 TRBD1 TRBV20-1 many
CASSQGPLAAGATDTQYF TGCGCCAGCAGCCAAGGCCCCTTAGCAGCGGGAGCCACAGATACGCAGTATTTT TRBJ2-3 TRBD2 TRBV4-3 many
CASSLFDREQYEQYF TGTGCCAGCAGCTTGTTCGACCGGGAACAATACGAGCAGTACTTC TRBJ2-7 - TRBV5-6 -
CASSPPQSGGKQETQYF TGTGCCAGCTCACCACCGCAGTCAGGGGGAAAACAAGAGACCCAGTACTTC TRBJ2-5 TRBD1 TRBV18 many
CASSQDRGHGPNGYTF TGCGCCAGCAGCCAAGATAGGGGACATGGTCCGAATGGCTACACCTTC TRBJ1-2 - TRBV4-3 many
CASSLVIFGLEQYF TGCGCCAGCAGCTTGGTGATCTTCGGGCTCGAGCAGTACTTC TRBJ2-7 - TRBV5-1 many